Listed below are T cell receptor beta chains from one sample, sequenced in a study of OX40 agonist ivuxolimab in advanced cancers. Clones were sequenced by immunoSEQ multiplex PCR, and TCRdb holds only the in-frame ones, with some missing. The sample consists of over 15,000 clones, less than 85% of them appearing once. The starting material was CD4+ or CD8+ T cells sorted from blood, obtained in a trial of the OX40 agonist ivuxolimab. The receptors originated from an adult with an advanced solid tumor such as melanoma, head and neck, liver or kidney cancer. Each CDR3 is given with its conserved first and last residue.

V: TRBV7-8
J: TRBJ1-1
CDR3: CASSPWNTEAFF

V: TRBV6-5
J: TRBJ1-2
CDR3: CASSSTAYGYTF

V: TRBV28
J: TRBJ2-1
CDR3: CASLWGGGTNEQFF

V: TRBV7-8
J: TRBJ1-3
CDR3: CASSVGWGLYSGNTIYF

V: TRBV7-8
J: TRBJ2-7
CDR3: CASSFLGPDSYSYEQYF

V: TRBV19
J: TRBJ2-7
CDR3: CASSWGRAYEQYF

V: TRBV2
J: TRBJ1-6
CDR3: CASSVNSGGNGFPPLHF

V: TRBV5-6
J: TRBJ1-1
CDR3: CASSATGGTEAFF

V: TRBV29-1
J: TRBJ2-7
CDR3: CSVGGASYEQYF

V: TRBV7-8
J: TRBJ1-5
CDR3: CASSLGGFGNQPQHF

V: TRBV5-4
J: TRBJ2-7
CDR3: CASSLHGTYEQYF

V: TRBV7-2
J: TRBJ2-7
CDR3: CASSFNSGFYEQYF

V: TRBV7-9
J: TRBJ2-7
CDR3: CASSLSETGVREQYF

V: TRBV5-1
J: TRBJ2-7
CDR3: CASSPRTGGPYEQYF

V: TRBV6-5
J: TRBJ1-5
CDR3: CASSYGRAYQPQHF

V: TRBV5-8
J: TRBJ2-7
CDR3: CASSGLGLAGQKTYEQYF

V: TRBV27
J: TRBJ1-1
CDR3: CASSSNTEAFF

V: TRBV6-5
J: TRBJ1-5
CDR3: CASSYSLPGVGQPQHF

V: TRBV11-3
J: TRBJ1-2
CDR3: CASSPNQGNYYGYTF

V: TRBV9
J: TRBJ1-6
CDR3: CASSNQKLPSAASPLHF

V: TRBV7-9
J: TRBJ2-7
CDR3: CASSLVRQGYEQYF

V: TRBV27
J: TRBJ2-5
CDR3: CASSLYSRGGVQETQYF

V: TRBV20-1
J: TRBJ2-3
CDR3: CSARTGDTQYF

V: TRBV11-2
J: TRBJ2-1
CDR3: CASSLESPSGGEPQFF